This TCR beta chain stems from a study of blood T cell repertoires in COVID-19. At the level of the study: COVID-19 samples collected from the United States, Italy and Spain covered acute and convalescent phases. PBMCs, B-cell-depleted T cells, or T cells provided the cDNA or gDNA that made up the material.

How the authors handled the data: Amplified reference gene primers provided the basis for estimating nucleated cell counts. TCRdb's copy holds only in-frame clones and misses some; the assay was immunoSEQ multiplex PCR. For V, J and clone size, that table is used; D and trimming come from the DNA. The sample shows about 180,000 clones, 89% of them seen only once. The CDR3 contains 16 residues. Per germline, CDR1 MDHEN and CDR2 SYDVKM. V lost 5 bases and J 7 bases, leaving 21 bases between the germline ends. The TCR sequence derives from a man between 18 and 35 years old who had recovered from COVID-19. The chain couples TRBV28 to TRBJ1-5; D is unresolved. The sample consisted of peripheral blood. The CDR3: CASSRLNAGKGQPQHF. CDR3 bases: TGTGCCAGCAGTCGCCTAAATGCGGGGAAAGGACAGCCCCAGCATTTT.